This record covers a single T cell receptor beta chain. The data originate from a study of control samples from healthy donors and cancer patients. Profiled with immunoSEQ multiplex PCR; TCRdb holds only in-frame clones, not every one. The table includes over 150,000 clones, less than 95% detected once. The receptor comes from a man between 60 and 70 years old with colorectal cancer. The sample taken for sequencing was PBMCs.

This chain's CDR3 is CASSPQGQGPYGYTF. In nucleotides, the CDR3 is TGTGCCAGCAGCCCCCAAGGACAGGGGCCCTATGGCTACACCTTC. This sequence joins TRBV6-5 and TRBJ1-2; TRBD1 aligns across 9 bases. The CDR3 has 15 residues. In germline, CDR1 is MNHEY, CDR2 SVGAGI. V gave up 6 bases and J gave up 4 bases; unmatched junction bases: 9.